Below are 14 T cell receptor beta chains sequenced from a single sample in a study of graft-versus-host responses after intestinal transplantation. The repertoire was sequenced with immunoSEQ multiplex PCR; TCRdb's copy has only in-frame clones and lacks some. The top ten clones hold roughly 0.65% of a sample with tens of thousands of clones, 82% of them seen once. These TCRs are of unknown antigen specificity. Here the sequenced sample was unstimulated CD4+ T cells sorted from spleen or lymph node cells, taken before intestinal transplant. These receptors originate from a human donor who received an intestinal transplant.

CDR3 bases: TGTGCCAGCAGCTTAGACAGGGTGGTGACTGAAGCTTTCTTT. Translated, it gives CASSLDRVVTEAFF. This chain connects TRBV7-8 to TRBJ1-1; maybe TRBD1 (6 bases). This CDR3 comprises 14 residues. Trimming stripped 1 base from V and 5 bases from J, with 11 bases between. CDR1 SGHVS and CDR2 FQNEAQ come from the germline V gene.

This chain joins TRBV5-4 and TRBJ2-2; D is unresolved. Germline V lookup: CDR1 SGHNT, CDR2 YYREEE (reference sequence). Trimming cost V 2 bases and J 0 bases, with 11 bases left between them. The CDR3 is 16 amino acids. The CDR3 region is CASSFGWAANTGELFF. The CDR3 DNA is TGTGCCAGCAGCTTCGGTTGGGCGGCGAACACCGGGGAGCTGTTTTTT. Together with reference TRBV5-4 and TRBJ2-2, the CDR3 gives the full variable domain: ETGVTQSPTHLIKTRGQQVTLRCSSQSGHNTVSWYQQALGQGPQFIFQYYREEENGRGNFPPRFSGLQFPNYSSELNVNALELDDSALYLCASSFGWAANTGELFFGEGSRLTVL.

CDR3 amino acids: CASSQGRPMDRSYNEQFF. Written as DNA, the CDR3 is TGCGCCAGCAGCCAAGGGCGGCCGATGGACAGGTCCTACAATGAGCAGTTCTTC. V usage is TRBV4-1 and J usage is TRBJ2-1; 7 bases are a match to TRBD1. In germline, CDR1 is MGHRA, CDR2 YSYEKL. The CDR3 has 18 residues. V shed 1 base and J 1 base; nucleotides not matched to a gene: 10.

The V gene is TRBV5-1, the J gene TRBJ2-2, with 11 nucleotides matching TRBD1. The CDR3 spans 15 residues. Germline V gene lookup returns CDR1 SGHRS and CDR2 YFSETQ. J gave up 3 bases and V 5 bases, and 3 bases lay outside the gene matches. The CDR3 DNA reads TGCGCCAGCAGATCGGGACAGGGGGACACCGGGGAGCTGTTTTTT. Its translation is CASRSGQGDTGELFF.

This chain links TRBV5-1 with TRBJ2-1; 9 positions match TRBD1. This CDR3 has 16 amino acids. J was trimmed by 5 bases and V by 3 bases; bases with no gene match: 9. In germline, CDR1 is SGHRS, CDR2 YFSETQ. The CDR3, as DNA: TGCGCCAGCAGCTCACCGGGACAGGGACCTAACAATGAGCAGTTCTTC. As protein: CASSSPGQGPNNEQFF.

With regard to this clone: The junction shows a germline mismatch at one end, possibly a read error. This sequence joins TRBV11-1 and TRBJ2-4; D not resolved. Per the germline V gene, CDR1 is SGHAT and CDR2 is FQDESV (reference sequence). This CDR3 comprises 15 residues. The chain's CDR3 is CAGSLGQLAKNIQYF. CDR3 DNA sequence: TGTGCCGGCAGCTTAGGCCAGTTAGCCAAAAACATTCAGTACTTC.

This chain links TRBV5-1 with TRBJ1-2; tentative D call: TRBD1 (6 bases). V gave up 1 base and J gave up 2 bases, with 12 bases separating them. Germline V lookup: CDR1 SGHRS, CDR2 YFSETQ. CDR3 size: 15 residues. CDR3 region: CASSLPGTRNYGYTF. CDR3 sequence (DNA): TGCGCCAGCAGCTTGCCTGGGACACGGAACTATGGCTACACCTTC.

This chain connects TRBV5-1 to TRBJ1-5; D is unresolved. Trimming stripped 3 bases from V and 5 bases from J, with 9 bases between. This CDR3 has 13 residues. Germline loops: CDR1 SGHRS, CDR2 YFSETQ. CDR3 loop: CASSSGRDQPQHF. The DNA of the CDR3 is TGCGCCAGCAGCTCAGGACGGGATCAGCCCCAGCATTTT.

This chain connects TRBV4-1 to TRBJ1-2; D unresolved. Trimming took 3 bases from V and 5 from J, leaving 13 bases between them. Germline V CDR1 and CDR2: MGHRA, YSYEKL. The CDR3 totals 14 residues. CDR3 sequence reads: CASSHNEPPYGYTF. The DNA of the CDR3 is TGCGCCAGCAGCCATAACGAACCACCGTATGGCTACACCTTC.

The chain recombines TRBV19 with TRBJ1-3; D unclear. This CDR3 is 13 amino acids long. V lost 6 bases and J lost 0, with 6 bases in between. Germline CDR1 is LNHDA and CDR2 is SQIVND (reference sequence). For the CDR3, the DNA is TGTGCCAGTAGGCTAGGCTCTGGAAACACCATATATTTT. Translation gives CASRLGSGNTIYF.

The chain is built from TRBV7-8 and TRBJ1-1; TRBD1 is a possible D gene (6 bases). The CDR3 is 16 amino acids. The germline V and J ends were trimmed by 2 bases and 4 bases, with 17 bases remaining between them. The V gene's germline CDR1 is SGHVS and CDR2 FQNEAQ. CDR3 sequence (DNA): TGTGCCAGCAGCTTAACAGGGAACCCTAACCCCACTGAAGCTTTCTTT. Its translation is CASSLTGNPNPTEAFF.

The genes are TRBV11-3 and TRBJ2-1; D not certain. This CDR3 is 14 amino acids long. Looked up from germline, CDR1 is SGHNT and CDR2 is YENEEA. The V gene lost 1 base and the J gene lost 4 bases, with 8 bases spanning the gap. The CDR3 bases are TGTGCCAGCAGCTTAGTAAGCAGTTACAATGAGCAGTTCTTC. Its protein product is CASSLVSSYNEQFF.

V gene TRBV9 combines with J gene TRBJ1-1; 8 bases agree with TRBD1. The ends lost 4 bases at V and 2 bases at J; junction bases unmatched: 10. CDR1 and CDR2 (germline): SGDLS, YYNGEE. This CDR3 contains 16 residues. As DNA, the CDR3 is TGTGCCAGCAGCCCACGACAGGGGCCCATAAACACTGAAGCTTTCTTT. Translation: CASSPRQGPINTEAFF. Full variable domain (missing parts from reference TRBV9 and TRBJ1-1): DSGVTQTPKHLITATGQRVTLRCSPRSGDLSVYWYQQSLDQGLQFLIQYYNGEERAKGNILERFSAQQFPDLHSELNLSSLELGDSALYFCASSPRQGPINTEAFFGQGTRLTVV.

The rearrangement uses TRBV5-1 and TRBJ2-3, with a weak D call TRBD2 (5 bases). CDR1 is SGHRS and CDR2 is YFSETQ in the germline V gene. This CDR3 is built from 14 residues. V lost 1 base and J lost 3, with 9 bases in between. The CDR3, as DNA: TGCGCCAGCAGCTTGTTAGCGTTAACAGATACGCAGTATTTT. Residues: CASSLLALTDTQYF.